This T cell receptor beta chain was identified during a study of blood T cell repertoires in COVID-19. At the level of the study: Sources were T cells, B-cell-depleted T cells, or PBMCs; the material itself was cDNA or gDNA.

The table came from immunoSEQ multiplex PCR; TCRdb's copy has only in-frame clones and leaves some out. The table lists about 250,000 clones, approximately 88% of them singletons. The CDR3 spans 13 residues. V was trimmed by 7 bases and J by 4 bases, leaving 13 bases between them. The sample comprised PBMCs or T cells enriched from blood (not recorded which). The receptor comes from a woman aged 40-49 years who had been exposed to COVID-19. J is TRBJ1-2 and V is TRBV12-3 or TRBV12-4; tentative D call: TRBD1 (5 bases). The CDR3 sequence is CASTARGSYGYTF. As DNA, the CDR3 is TGTGCCAGCACCGCGCGGGGCTCCTATGGCTACACCTTC.